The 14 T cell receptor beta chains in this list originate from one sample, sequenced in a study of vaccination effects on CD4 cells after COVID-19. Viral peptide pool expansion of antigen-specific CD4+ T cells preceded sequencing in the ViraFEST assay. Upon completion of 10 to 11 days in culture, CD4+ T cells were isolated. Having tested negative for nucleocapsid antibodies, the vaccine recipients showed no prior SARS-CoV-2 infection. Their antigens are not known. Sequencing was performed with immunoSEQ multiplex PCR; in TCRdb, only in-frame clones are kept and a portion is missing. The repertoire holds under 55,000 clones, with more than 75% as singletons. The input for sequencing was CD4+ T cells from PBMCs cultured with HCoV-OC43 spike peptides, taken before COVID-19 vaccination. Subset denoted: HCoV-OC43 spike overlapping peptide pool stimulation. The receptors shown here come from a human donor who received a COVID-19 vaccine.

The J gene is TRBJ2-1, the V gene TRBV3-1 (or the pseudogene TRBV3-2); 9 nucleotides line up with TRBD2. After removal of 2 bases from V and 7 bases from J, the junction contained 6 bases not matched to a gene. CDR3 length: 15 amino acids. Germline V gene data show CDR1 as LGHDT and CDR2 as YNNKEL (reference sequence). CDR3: CASSQTGLAGNEQFF. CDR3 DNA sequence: TGTGCCAGCAGCCAAACGGGACTAGCCGGGAATGAGCAGTTCTTC.

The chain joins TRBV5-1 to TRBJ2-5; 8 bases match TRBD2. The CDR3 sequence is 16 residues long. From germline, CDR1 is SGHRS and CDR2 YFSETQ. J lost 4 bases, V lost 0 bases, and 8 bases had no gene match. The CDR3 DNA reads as TGCGCCAGCAGCTTGGCTGGGGCGGGGGGCCCAGAGACCCAGTACTTC. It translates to CASSLAGAGGPETQYF.

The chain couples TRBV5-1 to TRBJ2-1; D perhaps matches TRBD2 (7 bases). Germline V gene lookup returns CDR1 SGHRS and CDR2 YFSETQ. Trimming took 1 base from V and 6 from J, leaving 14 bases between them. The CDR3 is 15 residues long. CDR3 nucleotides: TGCGCCAGCAGCTTGCCACAGGGAGGGGGCAATGAGCAGTTCTTC. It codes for CASSLPQGGGNEQFF.

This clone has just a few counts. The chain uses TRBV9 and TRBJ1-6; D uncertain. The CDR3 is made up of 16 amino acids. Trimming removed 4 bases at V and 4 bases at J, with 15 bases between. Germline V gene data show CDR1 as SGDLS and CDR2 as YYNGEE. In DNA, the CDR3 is TGTGCCAGCAGCCAAAGTCCAGCACCTTATAATTCACCCCTCCACTTT. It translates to CASSQSPAPYNSPLHF.

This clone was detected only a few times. CDR3 coding DNA: TGTGCCTGGAGTTTCGTCGGGATACCACTCCCACCCCTCCACTTT. Its translation: CAWSFVGIPLPPLHF. The chain employs TRBV30 and TRBJ1-6, with D unclear. V was trimmed by 2 bases and J by 11 bases, leaving 19 bases between them. CDR1 is GTSNPN and CDR2 is SVGIG in the germline V gene (reference sequence). The CDR3 is made up of 15 amino acids.

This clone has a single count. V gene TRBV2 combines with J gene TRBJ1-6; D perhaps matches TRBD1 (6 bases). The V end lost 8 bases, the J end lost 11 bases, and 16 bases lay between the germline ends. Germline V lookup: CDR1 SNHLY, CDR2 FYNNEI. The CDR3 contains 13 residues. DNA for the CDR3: TGTGCCAGCCGTACAGGGTACCTTCCACCCCTCCACTTT. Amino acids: CASRTGYLPPLHF.

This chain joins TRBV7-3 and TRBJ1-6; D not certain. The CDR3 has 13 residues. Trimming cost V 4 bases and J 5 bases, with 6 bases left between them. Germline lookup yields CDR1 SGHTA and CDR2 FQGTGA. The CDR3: CASSSRDNSPLHF. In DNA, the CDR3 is TGTGCCAGCAGCTCACGGGATAATTCACCCCTCCACTTT.

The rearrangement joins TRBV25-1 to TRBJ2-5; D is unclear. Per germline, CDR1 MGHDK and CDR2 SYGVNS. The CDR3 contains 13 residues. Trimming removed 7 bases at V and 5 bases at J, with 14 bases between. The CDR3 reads CASTRLNSETQYF. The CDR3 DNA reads TGTGCCAGCACCCGCCTAAATTCGGAGACCCAGTACTTC.

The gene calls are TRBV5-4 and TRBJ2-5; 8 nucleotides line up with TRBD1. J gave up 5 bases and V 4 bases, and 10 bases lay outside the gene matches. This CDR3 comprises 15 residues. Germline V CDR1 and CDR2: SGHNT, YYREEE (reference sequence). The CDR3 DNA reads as TGTGCCAGCAGCATTAAAGACAGGGGACCGGAGACCCAGTACTTC. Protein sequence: CASSIKDRGPETQYF.

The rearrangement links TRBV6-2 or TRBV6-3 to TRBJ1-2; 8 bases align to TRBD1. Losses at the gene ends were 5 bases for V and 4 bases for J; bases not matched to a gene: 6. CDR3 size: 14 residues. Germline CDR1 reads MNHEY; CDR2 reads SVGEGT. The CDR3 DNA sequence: TGTGCCAGCAGTGATAGAACAGGGGGCTATGGCTACACCTTC. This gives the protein CASSDRTGGYGYTF.

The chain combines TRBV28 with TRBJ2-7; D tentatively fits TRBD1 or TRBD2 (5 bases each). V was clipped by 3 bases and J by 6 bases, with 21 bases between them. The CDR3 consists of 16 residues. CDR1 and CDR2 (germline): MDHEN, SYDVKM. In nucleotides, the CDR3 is TGTGCCAGCAGTTTCAGGGTAGGGAGCATTGAAATCGAGCAGTACGTC. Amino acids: CASSFRVGSIEIEQYV.

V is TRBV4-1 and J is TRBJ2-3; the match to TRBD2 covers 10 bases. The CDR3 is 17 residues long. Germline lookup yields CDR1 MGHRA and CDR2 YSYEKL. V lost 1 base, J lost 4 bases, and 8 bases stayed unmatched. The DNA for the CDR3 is TGCGCCAGCAGCCAAGCGATCAGCGGGGGGGTGTCAGATACGCAGTATTTT. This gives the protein CASSQAISGGVSDTQYF.

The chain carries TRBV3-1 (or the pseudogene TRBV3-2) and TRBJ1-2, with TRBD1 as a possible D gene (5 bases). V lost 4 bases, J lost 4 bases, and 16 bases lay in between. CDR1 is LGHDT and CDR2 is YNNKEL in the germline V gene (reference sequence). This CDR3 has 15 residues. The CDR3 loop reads CASSRGTDPPYGYTF. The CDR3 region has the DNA TGTGCCAGCAGCCGAGGGACGGACCCACCCTATGGCTACACCTTC.

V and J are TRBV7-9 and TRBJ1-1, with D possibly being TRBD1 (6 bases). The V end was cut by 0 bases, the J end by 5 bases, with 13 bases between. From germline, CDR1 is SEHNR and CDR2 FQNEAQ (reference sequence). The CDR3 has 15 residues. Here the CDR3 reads CASSLAGAPLTEAFF. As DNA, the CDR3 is TGTGCCAGCAGCTTAGCGGGGGCCCCCCTAACTGAAGCTTTCTTT.